The next 17 T cell receptor beta chains were all read from a single sample in a study of T cell responses to AZD1222 COVID-19 vaccine. Assay used: immunoSEQ multiplex PCR; TCRdb lists only in-frame clones, some missing. The sample holds 150,000 to 200,000 clones, 70% to 90% seen once. This sample comprised peripheral blood, obtained 28 days after the second AZD1222 dose. Receptors originate from an adult who received the AZD1222 COVID-19 vaccine.

This chain joins TRBV10-3 and TRBJ1-2; D possibly corresponds to TRBD1 (5 bases). Germline-derived CDR1 and CDR2 are ENHRY and SYGVKD. This CDR3 comprises 13 residues. V lost 9 bases to trimming and J lost 2 bases, with 13 bases between them. Here the CDR3 reads CAISTQENYGYTF. CDR3 DNA sequence: TGTGCCATTTCGACACAGGAAAACTATGGCTACACCTTC.

The J gene is TRBJ2-5, the V gene TRBV7-9; 7 nucleotides match TRBD1. Germline V CDR1 and CDR2: SEHNR, FQNEAQ (reference sequence). V lost 5 bases, J lost 5 bases, and 5 bases stayed unmatched. The CDR3 has 13 residues. The CDR3, as DNA: TGTGCCAGCAGCCCTGGGACAGTGGAGACCCAGTACTTC. The encoded protein is CASSPGTVETQYF.

This clone was counted between two and nine times. The chain has TRBV7-2 and TRBJ2-7; 7 bases fit TRBD2. After removal of 4 bases from V and 13 bases from J, the junction contained 7 bases not matched to a gene. The CDR3 length is 11 residues. Germline V lookup: CDR1 SGHTA, CDR2 FQGNSA. CDR3 protein: CASSSGTTLYF. The CDR3 DNA follows: TGTGCCAGCAGCTCCGGGACTACGTTATACTTC.

This clone showed up just once. The gene calls are TRBV6-5 and TRBJ1-1, with 7 bases lining up with TRBD1. V shed 6 bases and J 1 base; nucleotides not matched to a gene: 2. Germline values: CDR1 MNHEY, CDR2 SVGAGI. The CDR3 runs 13 residues. The CDR3 DNA sequence: TGTGCCAGCAGGAGGACAGGGAACACTGAAGCTTTCTTT. Its protein product is CASRRTGNTEAFF.

This clone was seen only once. The gene calls are TRBV4-2 and TRBJ2-2, with D tentatively TRBD2 (5 bases). Germline V lookup: CDR1 LGHNA, CDR2 YNFKEQ. V was cut by 0 bases and J by 7 bases, with 12 bases left in between. This CDR3 has 15 residues. CDR3 nucleotides: TGTGCCAGCAGCCAAGATGAAGGAGGAAGCGGGGAGCTGTTTTTT. The encoded protein is CASSQDEGGSGELFF.

This clone was picked up a small number of times. V is TRBV29-1 and J is TRBJ2-1; 7 nucleotides line up with TRBD2. Losses at the gene ends were 7 bases for V and 5 bases for J; bases not matched to a gene: 11. This CDR3 comprises 14 residues. In germline, CDR1 is SQVTM, CDR2 ANQGSEA. CDR3 sequence: CSGNGLAVNNEQFF. For the CDR3, the DNA is TGCAGCGGAAACGGTCTAGCGGTGAACAATGAGCAGTTCTTC.

This chain uses TRBV27 with TRBJ2-7; no clear D. V was pared by 3 bases and J by 5 bases, with 14 bases between. Germline V CDR1 and CDR2: MNHEY, SMNVEV (reference sequence). The CDR3 covers 14 residues. The CDR3 DNA sequence: TGTGCCAGCAGTTTCCTGGCAGATAGTAACGAGCAGTACTTC. The encoded protein is CASSFLADSNEQYF.

This clone appeared a single time. DNA of the CDR3: TGTGCCGACAGGAGGCCTGGGGCCAACGTCCTGACTTTC. It encodes CADRRPGANVLTF. This sequence joins TRBV12-3 or TRBV12-4 and TRBJ2-6, with TRBD1 as a possible D gene (6 bases). Between the trimmed V and J ends, which lost 11 bases and 2 bases, there was a span of 10 bases. The CDR3 totals 13 residues.

This clone is termed large. This chain links TRBV6-2 or TRBV6-3 with TRBJ1-5; no firm D call. CDR1 is MNHEY, CDR2 SVGEGT, per germline. V shed 0 bases and J shed 4 bases, with 7 bases lying between them. The CDR3 sequence is 14 residues long. CDR3 residues: CASSYSGENQPQHF. In DNA form, the CDR3 reads TGTGCCAGCAGTTACTCGGGTGAGAATCAGCCCCAGCATTTT.

This chain connects TRBV28 to TRBJ2-1; TRBD2 matches 11 bases. The CDR3 is 16 residues long. V lost 1 base, J lost 9 bases, and 8 bases stayed unmatched. The V gene's germline CDR1 is MDHEN and CDR2 SYDVKM. The CDR3 here is CASSLFGLAGQIEQFF. The CDR3 DNA is TGTGCCAGCAGTTTATTTGGACTAGCGGGCCAGATTGAGCAGTTCTTC.

The chain is built from TRBV11-2 and TRBJ2-7; tentative D call: TRBD2 (6 bases). Trimming stripped 1 base from V and 2 bases from J, with 24 bases between. CDR3 length: 19 residues. Germline assignment: CDR1 SGHAT and CDR2 FQNNGV. CDR3: CASSLVRGWRGVTTYEQYF. CDR3 nucleotides: TGTGCCAGCAGCTTAGTGCGAGGCTGGAGGGGTGTCACGACCTACGAGCAGTACTTC. The complete variable domain, with remaining parts taken from reference TRBV11-2 and TRBJ2-7, reads EAGVAQSPRYKIIEKRQSVAFWCNPISGHATLYWYQQILGQGPKLLIQFQNNGVVDDSQLPKDRFSAERLKGVDSTLKIQPAKLEDSAVYLCASSLVRGWRGVTTYEQYFGPGTRLTVT.

The V and J genes are TRBV28 and TRBJ2-1; TRBD1 aligns across 10 bases. Germline CDR1 MDHEN, CDR2 SYDVKM. Germline trimming cut 5 bases from V and 8 bases from J; bases unmatched to any gene: 9. The CDR3 is 15 residues long. The CDR3 sequence: CASSAPGQGFDEQFF. The CDR3 DNA reads as TGTGCCAGCAGTGCACCGGGACAGGGGTTCGATGAGCAGTTCTTC.

V is TRBV9 and J is TRBJ2-7, with 9 bases matching TRBD2. V lost 0 bases, J lost 7 bases, and 11 bases stayed unmatched. The CDR3 length is 16 residues. Germline loops: CDR1 SGDLS, CDR2 YYNGEE. In DNA, the CDR3 is TGTGCCAGCAGCGTAGCAGGTAGCGGGAGTGTAGGAGAGCAGTACTTC. This sequence encodes CASSVAGSGSVGEQYF.

This clone was detected only once. The J gene is TRBJ2-2, the V gene TRBV7-2; 14 nucleotides match TRBD2. The CDR3 extends over 18 amino acids. Germline-derived CDR1 and CDR2 are SGHTA and FQGNSA. V lost 1 base, J lost 6 bases, and 7 bases stayed unmatched. The CDR3 sequence is CASSLDSGLAGVSGELFF. CDR3 sequence (DNA): TGTGCCAGCAGCTTAGACTCGGGACTAGCGGGAGTTTCCGGGGAGCTGTTTTTT.

This chain links TRBV5-8 with TRBJ2-4; no definite D call. The germline V gene encodes CDR1 SGHTS and CDR2 YDEGEE. The CDR3 totals 14 residues. The germline V and J ends were trimmed by 0 bases and 4 bases, with 8 bases remaining between them. The CDR3 DNA reads TGTGCCAGCAGCTTGGGCGACACGAAAAACATTCAGTACTTC. Protein product: CASSLGDTKNIQYF.

The V and J genes are TRBV28 and TRBJ1-2, with D uncertain. CDR1 and CDR2 (germline): MDHEN, SYDVKM. The CDR3 length is 13 residues. The V end lost 3 bases, the J end lost 0 bases, and 5 bases lay between the germline ends. CDR3 nucleotide sequence: TGTGCCAGCAGTTTGGAGACTAACTATGGCTACACCTTC. It codes for CASSLETNYGYTF.

V and J are TRBV5-1 and TRBJ2-7; possibly TRBD1 for D (5 bases). Trimming shortened V by 3 bases and J by 4 bases, and 11 bases separated the two germline ends. The germline V gene encodes CDR1 SGHRS and CDR2 YFSETQ. This CDR3 contains 13 residues. CDR3 sequence: CASSWADSYEQYF. CDR3 in DNA: TGCGCCAGCAGCTGGGCCGACAGTTACGAGCAGTACTTC.